The 10 T cell receptor beta chains presented below share a single source sample, sequenced in a study of human CD8 memory T cell subsets. Production of TCR beta libraries used UMI-labeled 5' RACE as the method. TCRdb re-analyzed the 5' RACE reads; it lists each CDR3 protein once, without DNA. The listing records 9,900 or so distinct CDR3 sequences. Sequenced material: CD8+ stem-like memory T cells (TSCM and TCM) sorted from PBMCs. The subset was: stem-like memory CD8 T cells (TSTEM), CCR7+ PD-1- TIGIT-. The receptor source for this set is a human donor in good health.

This sequence joins TRBV11-2 and TRBJ2-5. Germline CDR1 and CDR2: SGHAT and FQNNGV. This CDR3 is 16 amino acids long. The CDR3 sequence is CASSQYGSAGRETQYF.

This clonotype is labeled medium-sized (0.01 to 0.1%) based on frequency. V and J are TRBV27 and TRBJ2-7; the D call of TRBD2 rests on TCRdb alone, since no DNA is present to check it. Germline V lookup: CDR1 MNHEY, CDR2 SMNVEV (reference sequence). There are 15 residues in the CDR3. CDR3 sequence reads: CASSLRLAGVYEQYF.

This sequence joins TRBV29-1 and TRBJ2-5; TCRdb gives TRBD2 as the D gene, but with no DNA this cannot be confirmed. The CDR3 runs to 16 residues. Germline V CDR1 and CDR2: SQVTM, ANQGSEA. The CDR3 spells CSDLGLAGGVQETQYF.

The CDR3 loop reads CASSRDGSTYNEQFF. The V gene is TRBV7-9, the J gene TRBJ2-1; as DNA is missing, the TRBD1 call by TCRdb cannot be tested. Germline V CDR1 and CDR2: SEHNR, FQNEAQ (reference sequence). The CDR3 runs to 15 residues.

V and J are TRBV12-3 or TRBV12-4 and TRBJ2-5; TCRdb selects TRBD1, and the lack of DNA leaves this call unchecked. The CDR3 is 13 residues long. The CDR3 protein is CASSPTGEETQYF.

CDR3 amino acids: CASSLVGNTGELFF. The gene calls are TRBV7-9 and TRBJ2-2. The CDR3 consists of 14 residues. Germline-derived CDR1 and CDR2 are SEHNR and FQNEAQ (reference sequence).

The chain combines TRBV12-3 or TRBV12-4 with TRBJ1-2; the D gene TCRdb calls, TRBD1, cannot be checked with no DNA. This CDR3 is built from 13 residues. CDR3 amino acids: CASRGGTGHGYTF.

By frequency, this clonotype is medium-sized. The chain links TRBV11-3 to TRBJ1-2; TCRdb indicates TRBD1, and absent DNA this call remains unverified. CDR3 length: 14 residues. Germline CDR1 reads SGHNT; CDR2 reads YENEEA. The CDR3 reads CASSSGGRIYGYTF.

The chain links TRBV14 to TRBJ2-5; TCRdb picks TRBD1, but there is no DNA to check that call. Germline V gene lookup returns CDR1 SGHDN and CDR2 FVKESK. The CDR3 is 18 amino acids. The chain's CDR3 is CASSQVGFGTGPGETQYF.

J is TRBJ1-5 and V is TRBV28. Looked up from germline, CDR1 is MDHEN and CDR2 is SYDVKM. The CDR3 extends over 16 amino acids. CDR3 amino acids: CASSLWETDLGQPQHF.